The 18 T cell receptor beta chains reported below all come from one sample, sequenced in a study of immune evolution from preneoplasia to lung adenocarcinoma. Libraries were prepared by immunoSEQ multiplex PCR; TCRdb keeps only in-frame clonotypes and omits some of them. This table has about 26,000 clones, around 74% appearing once. Input material: FFPE invasive lung adenocarcinoma tissue. These receptors all stem from a person in their 60s with invasive lung adenocarcinoma. Some clones in this sample may be carry-over from other donors' samples.

J is TRBJ2-5 and V is TRBV5-4, with D tentatively TRBD2 (6 bases). The germline V and J ends were trimmed by 4 bases and 2 bases, with 9 bases remaining between them. The CDR3 has 13 residues. Germline lookup yields CDR1 SGHNT and CDR2 YYREEE (reference sequence). The DNA of the CDR3 is TGTGCCAGCAGCCCGGGACTTCAAGAGACCCAGTACTTC. It translates to CASSPGLQETQYF.

This clone was found once. The V gene is TRBV6-1, the J gene TRBJ1-4, with TRBD1 matching over 9 bases. Germline V gene lookup returns CDR1 MNHNS and CDR2 SASEGT. This CDR3 has 15 amino acids. V lost 2 bases, J lost 8 bases, and 6 bases stayed unmatched. The CDR3 sequence: CASSEFRTGEEKLFF. In nucleotides, the CDR3 is TGTGCCAGCAGTGAATTTAGGACAGGGGAGGAAAAACTGTTTTTT.

V gene TRBV5-1 combines with J gene TRBJ2-3; the D gene is possibly TRBD1 (5 bases). Germline-derived CDR1 and CDR2 are SGHRS and YFSETQ. The CDR3 sequence is 15 residues long. V lost 0 bases and J lost 0, with 8 bases in between. The CDR3 region has the DNA TGCGCCAGCAGCTTGGAGGCAGGGAGCACAGATACGCAGTATTTT. Protein product: CASSLEAGSTDTQYF.

This clone is deemed medium-sized. The chain carries TRBV5-1 and TRBJ2-7; TRBD1 aligns across 7 bases. There are 14 residues in the CDR3. Germline CDR1 SGHRS, CDR2 YFSETQ. The trim removed 1 base at V and 2 bases at J, leaving 3 bases unmatched. The CDR3 DNA sequence: TGCGCCAGCAGCTTGTTGCAGGGGGCCTACGAGCAGTACTTC. Protein product: CASSLLQGAYEQYF.

This clone has a handful of counts. The chain combines TRBV7-9 with TRBJ1-2; D ambiguous. Between the trimmed V and J ends, which lost 3 bases and 8 bases, there was a span of 22 bases. The CDR3 covers 16 residues. Germline V CDR1 and CDR2: SEHNR, FQNEAQ (reference sequence). The CDR3 sequence: CASSLSFWGGLDGYTF. The CDR3 bases are TGTGCCAGCAGCTTGTCGTTTTGGGGAGGCCTGGACGGCTACACCTTC.

The chain is built from TRBV23-1 and TRBJ2-3; D ambiguous. TRBV23-1 is designated an ORF whose function remains uncertain. The CDR3 has 13 residues. Written as DNA, the CDR3 is TGCGGCCAGCCTCCCAGTAGCACAGATACGCAGTATTTT. It codes for CGQPPSSTDTQYF.

CDR3 sequence: CASSLAGRSYNEQFF. For the CDR3, the DNA is TGCGCCAGCAGCTTAGCAGGGAGATCCTACAATGAGCAGTTCTTC. The chain couples TRBV5-1 to TRBJ2-1; D is possibly TRBD1 or TRBD2 (5 bases each). The CDR3 spans 15 residues. V was trimmed by 2 bases and J by 1 base, leaving 10 bases between them. CDR1 SGHRS and CDR2 YFSETQ come from the germline V gene. The full variable domain, its missing parts supplied by reference TRBV5-1 and TRBJ2-1, is KAGVTQTPRYLIKTRGQQVTLSCSPISGHRSVSWYQQTPGQGLQFLFEYFSETQRNKGNFPGRFSGRQFSNSRSEMNVSTLELGDSALYLCASSLAGRSYNEQFFGPGTRLTVL.

The gene calls are TRBV5-1 and TRBJ2-3, with TRBD2 matching over 8 bases. Germline-derived CDR1 and CDR2 are SGHRS and YFSETQ. The CDR3 is made up of 19 amino acids. Germline trimming cut 1 base from V and 9 bases from J; bases unmatched to any gene: 22. DNA for the CDR3: TGCGCCAGCAGCTTGATTGTAGTGGCGGGAGGCCAGGGCGGGGACACGCAGTATTTT. It translates to CASSLIVVAGGQGGDTQYF.

The gene calls are TRBV2 and TRBJ1-4, with a weak D call TRBD1 (5 bases). The V gene's germline CDR1 is SNHLY and CDR2 FYNNEI. Trimming took 8 bases from V and 11 from J, leaving 9 bases between them. This CDR3 comprises 10 residues. The CDR3 DNA follows: TGTGCCAGCGGCGGGGGGAAACTGTTTTTT. Translating gives CASGGGKLFF.

V and J are TRBV27 and TRBJ1-2; D is unresolved. The CDR3 contains 11 residues. The V gene lost 8 bases and the J gene lost 4 bases, with 8 bases spanning the gap. Germline V gene sequence: CDR1 MNHEY, CDR2 SMNVEV (reference sequence). The CDR3 sequence is CASGKGYGYTF. The DNA of the CDR3 is TGTGCCAGCGGCAAGGGCTATGGCTACACCTTC.

The chain has TRBV28 and TRBJ1-1; D unresolved. This CDR3 comprises 13 residues. Germline CDR1 is MDHEN and CDR2 is SYDVKM. The V gene lost 4 bases and the J gene lost 0 bases, with 6 bases spanning the gap. In DNA, the CDR3 is TGTGCCAGCAGTTCCTCTATGAACACTGAAGCTTTCTTT. Translation: CASSSSMNTEAFF.

The V gene is TRBV6-1, the J gene TRBJ1-1; the D is unclear. CDR1 and CDR2 (germline): MNHNS, SASEGT. This CDR3 is 13 amino acids long. V was trimmed by 3 bases and J by 1 base, leaving 6 bases between them. The CDR3 spells CASSEGRNTEAFF. The CDR3, as DNA: TGTGCCAGCAGTGAGGGGAGGAACACTGAAGCTTTCTTT.

The gene calls are TRBV29-1 and TRBJ2-1; TRBD2 matches 13 bases. J lost 7 bases, V lost 7 bases, and 7 bases had no gene match. This CDR3 region has 14 residues. Germline CDR1 and CDR2: SQVTM and ANQGSEA. The CDR3 region is CSATSGRALNEQFF. The CDR3 nucleotides read TGCAGCGCTACTAGCGGGAGGGCCTTAAATGAGCAGTTCTTC.

V is TRBV11-2 and J is TRBJ2-3, with D possibly matching TRBD1 (6 bases). Germline loops: CDR1 SGHAT, CDR2 FQNNGV. The CDR3 is made up of 16 amino acids. Trimming pared 4 bases from V and 6 bases from J, leaving 20 bases between. Written as DNA, the CDR3 is TGTGCCAGCAGCTCCAAACAGGGTGGGCTTTTGGATACGCAGTATTTT. Its translation: CASSSKQGGLLDTQYF. The full variable domain, its missing parts supplied by reference TRBV11-2 and TRBJ2-3, is EAGVAQSPRYKIIEKRQSVAFWCNPISGHATLYWYQQILGQGPKLLIQFQNNGVVDDSQLPKDRFSAERLKGVDSTLKIQPAKLEDSAVYLCASSSKQGGLLDTQYFGPGTRLTVL.

Note on this clone: This same CDR3 is encoded by further DNA sequences in the sample. This chain uses TRBV18 with TRBJ2-7, with D hard to call. Trimming stripped 2 bases from V and 3 bases from J, with 8 bases between. Per germline, CDR1 KGHSH and CDR2 LQKENI. The length of the CDR3 is 13 residues. As DNA, the CDR3 is TGTGCCAGCTCACCAGCGGCGGACTACGAGCAGTACTTC. Protein product: CASSPAADYEQYF.

The chain couples TRBV18 to TRBJ2-2, with a tentative D call TRBD1 (5 bases). Trimming removed 1 base from V and 4 bases from J, with 13 bases in between. The CDR3 has 16 amino acids. Germline CDR1 is KGHSH and CDR2 is LQKENI. CDR3 protein: CASSPQGKGLTGELFF. CDR3 DNA: TGTGCCAGCTCACCACAGGGGAAGGGGCTCACCGGGGAGCTGTTTTTT.

The genes are TRBV27 and TRBJ2-3; 9 bases fit TRBD2. Germline CDR1 is MNHEY and CDR2 is SMNVEV (reference sequence). With 3 bases clipped from V and 6 bases from J, the junction kept 4 bases outside the gene matches. The CDR3 is 14 amino acids. CDR3 nucleotide sequence: TGTGCCAGCAGTTTTTCCGCGGGAGGGGATACGCAGTATTTT. It yields the protein CASSFSAGGDTQYF.

The chain has TRBV30 and TRBJ2-5; 12 bases align to TRBD2. Germline-derived CDR1 and CDR2 are GTSNPN and SVGIG (reference sequence). With V trimmed by 2 bases and J by 4 bases, 5 bases remained unmatched. The CDR3 sequence is 15 residues long. CDR3 sequence reads: CAWSPTSGSLETQYF. CDR3 DNA: TGTGCCTGGAGTCCGACTAGCGGGAGTTTAGAGACCCAGTACTTC.